This TCR beta chain is from a study of molecular identifiers for immune sequencing clone quantification. Unmatched junction bases numbered 7, after V lost 6 bases and J lost 4 bases. Per germline, CDR1 MNHEY and CDR2 SMNVEV (reference sequence). This CDR3 region has 14 residues. MiXCR, run by TCRdb on the PCR reads, gives a single entry per CDR3 protein. The sample records roughly 71,000 distinct CDR3 sequences, around a sixth being singletons. For naive CD8 T cells, sorting used the CD8+CD4-CCR7+CD45RA+ phenotype. The sample comprised naive CD8+ T cells from blood, with Jurkat cell RNA spiked in. Subset given: FACS-sorted CD8+CD4-CCR7+CD45RA+ naive T cells. The chain employs TRBV27 and TRBJ2-5; 8 nucleotides align to TRBD2. This receptor was taken from a human donor in good health. Some libraries in this study had Jurkat cell RNA spiked in. The CDR3 region is CASSRSGKSETQYF. CDR3 coding DNA: TGTGCCAGCAGCCGTAGCGGGAAATCAGAGACCCAGTACTTC.